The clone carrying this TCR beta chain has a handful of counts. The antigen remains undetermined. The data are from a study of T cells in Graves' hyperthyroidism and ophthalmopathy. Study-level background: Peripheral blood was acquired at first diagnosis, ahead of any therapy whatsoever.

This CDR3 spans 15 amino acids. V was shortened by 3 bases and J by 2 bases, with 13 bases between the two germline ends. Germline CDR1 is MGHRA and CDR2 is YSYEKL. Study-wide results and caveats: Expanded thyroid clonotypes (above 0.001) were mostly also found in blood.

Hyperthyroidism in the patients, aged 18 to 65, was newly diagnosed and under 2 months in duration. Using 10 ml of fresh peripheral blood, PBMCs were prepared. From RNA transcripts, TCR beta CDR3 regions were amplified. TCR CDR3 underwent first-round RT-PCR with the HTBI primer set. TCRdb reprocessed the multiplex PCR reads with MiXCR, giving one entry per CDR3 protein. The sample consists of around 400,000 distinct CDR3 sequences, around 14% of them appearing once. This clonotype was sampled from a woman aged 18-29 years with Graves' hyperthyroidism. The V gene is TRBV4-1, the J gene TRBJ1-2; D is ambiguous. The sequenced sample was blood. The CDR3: CASSHPGGRNYGYTF. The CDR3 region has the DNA TGCGCCAGCAGCCACCCGGGAGGGCGGAACTATGGCTACACCTTC.